Given below is one T cell receptor beta chain in context. Its specificity is not known. Between the trimmed V and J ends, which lost 5 bases and 3 bases, there was a span of 14 bases. Germline V lookup: CDR1 SGHRS, CDR2 YFSETQ. The CDR3 runs to 15 residues. The data were produced by immunoSEQ multiplex PCR, yet TCRdb's version contains in-frame clones alone and is incomplete. This table has about 62,000 clones, more than 65% appearing once. The sample belongs to a study of OX40 agonist ivuxolimab in advanced cancers. Regarding the study as a whole: Expanded clones were, on average, more numerous in CD8+ T cells than in CD4+. Within 6 weeks, CD4+ and CD8+ blood T cells expanded clonally at 0.1 to 3.0 mg/kg.

The receptor comes from an adult with an advanced solid tumor such as melanoma, head and neck, liver or kidney cancer. Specimen: CD4+ or CD8+ T cells sorted from blood, collected in a trial of the OX40 agonist ivuxolimab. The chain recombines TRBV5-1 with TRBJ1-4; D possibly corresponds to TRBD1 (6 bases). The CDR3: CASSRGGPSNEKLFF. The CDR3 DNA sequence: TGCGCCAGCAGTCGGGGGGGCCCGTCTAATGAAAAACTGTTTTTT. Full variable domain (rest looked up from reference TRBV5-1 and TRBJ1-4): KAGVTQTPRYLIKTRGQQVTLSCSPISGHRSVSWYQQTPGQGLQFLFEYFSETQRNKGNFPGRFSGRQFSNSRSEMNVSTLELGDSALYLCASSRGGPSNEKLFFGSGTQLSVL.